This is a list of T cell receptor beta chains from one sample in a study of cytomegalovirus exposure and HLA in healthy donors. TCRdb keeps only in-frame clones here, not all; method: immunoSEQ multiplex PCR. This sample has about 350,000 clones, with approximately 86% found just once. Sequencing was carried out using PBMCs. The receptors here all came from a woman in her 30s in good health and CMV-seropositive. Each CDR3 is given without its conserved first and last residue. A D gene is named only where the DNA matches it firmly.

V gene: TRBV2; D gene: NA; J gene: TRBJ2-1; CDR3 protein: ASSAWLVDEQF
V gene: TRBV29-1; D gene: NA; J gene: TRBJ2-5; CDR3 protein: SGRDSGETQY
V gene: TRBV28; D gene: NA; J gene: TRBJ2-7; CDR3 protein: ASSLRAVAGYEQY
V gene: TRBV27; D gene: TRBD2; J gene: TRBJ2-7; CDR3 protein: ASSPAGVEYEQY
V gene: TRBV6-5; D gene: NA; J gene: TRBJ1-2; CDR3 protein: ASSLGEGSGYT
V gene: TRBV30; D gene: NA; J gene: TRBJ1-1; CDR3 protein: AWSVPGQNLAMNTEAF
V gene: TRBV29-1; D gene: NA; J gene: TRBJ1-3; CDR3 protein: SVGITGVSSGNTIY
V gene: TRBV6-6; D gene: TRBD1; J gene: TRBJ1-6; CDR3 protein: ASSRTRDRGSPLH
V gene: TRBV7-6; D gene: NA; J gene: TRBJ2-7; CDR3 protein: ASSLGWGRDNEQY
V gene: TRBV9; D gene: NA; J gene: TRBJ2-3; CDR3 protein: ASSVLASDTQY
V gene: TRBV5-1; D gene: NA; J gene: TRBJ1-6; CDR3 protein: ASSLSSGNNSPLH
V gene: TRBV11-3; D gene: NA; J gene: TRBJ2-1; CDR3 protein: ASRGREDNEQF
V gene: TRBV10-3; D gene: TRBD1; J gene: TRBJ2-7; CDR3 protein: AISGGDRPYEQY
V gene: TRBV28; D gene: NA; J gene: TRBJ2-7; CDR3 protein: ASSLSHDRGYEQY
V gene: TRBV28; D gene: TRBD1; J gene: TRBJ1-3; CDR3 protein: ASSLRGTGVGNTIY
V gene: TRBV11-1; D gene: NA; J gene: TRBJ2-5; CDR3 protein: ASSLGNRQETQY
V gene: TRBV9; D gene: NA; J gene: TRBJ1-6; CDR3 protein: ASTQGGSYNSPLH
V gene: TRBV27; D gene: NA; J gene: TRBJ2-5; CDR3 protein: ASTSTSQTQY
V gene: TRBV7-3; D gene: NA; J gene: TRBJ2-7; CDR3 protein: ASSLPGSEQY
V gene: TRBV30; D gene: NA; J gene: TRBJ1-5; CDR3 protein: AWSQRLNQPQH
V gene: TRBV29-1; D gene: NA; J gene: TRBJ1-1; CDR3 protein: SVVSNTEAF
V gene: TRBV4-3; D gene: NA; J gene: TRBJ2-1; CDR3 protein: ASSQEGTPSYNEQF
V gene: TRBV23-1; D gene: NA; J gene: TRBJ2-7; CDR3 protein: ASSHLPAASISYEQY
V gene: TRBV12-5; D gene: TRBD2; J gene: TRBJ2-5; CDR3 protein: ASGPGTSGETQY
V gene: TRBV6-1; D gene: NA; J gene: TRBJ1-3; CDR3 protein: ASRKGQNSGNTIY
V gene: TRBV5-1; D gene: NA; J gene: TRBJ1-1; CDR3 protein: ASSLVANTEAF
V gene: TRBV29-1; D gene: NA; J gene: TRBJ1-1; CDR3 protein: SVEGLGQGEAF
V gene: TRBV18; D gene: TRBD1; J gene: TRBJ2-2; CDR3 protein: ASSPLPGGASTGELF
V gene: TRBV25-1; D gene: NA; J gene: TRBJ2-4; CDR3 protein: ASSEIGPKAKNIQY
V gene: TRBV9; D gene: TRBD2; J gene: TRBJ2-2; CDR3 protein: ASSLGLGTSGSANTGELF
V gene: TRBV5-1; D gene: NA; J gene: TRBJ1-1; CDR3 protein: ASSPDSFLRAF
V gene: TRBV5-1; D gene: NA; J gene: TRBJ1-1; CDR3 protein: ASSLGGDATEAF
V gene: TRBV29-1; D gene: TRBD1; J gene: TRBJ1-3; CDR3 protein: SVGQGAGNTIY
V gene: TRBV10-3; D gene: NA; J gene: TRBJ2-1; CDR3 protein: AISESVIASNEQF
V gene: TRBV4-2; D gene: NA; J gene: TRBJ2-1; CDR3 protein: ASSHPGTSSYNEQF
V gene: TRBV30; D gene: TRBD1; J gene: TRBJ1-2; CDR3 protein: AWEGQGIGYT
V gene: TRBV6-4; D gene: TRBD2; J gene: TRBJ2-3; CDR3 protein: ASSNHAGGLTDTQY
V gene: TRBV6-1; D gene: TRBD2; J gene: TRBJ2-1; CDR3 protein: ASSESLAGKFNEQF
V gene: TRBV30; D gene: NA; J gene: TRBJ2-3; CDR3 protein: AWSVLSDTQY
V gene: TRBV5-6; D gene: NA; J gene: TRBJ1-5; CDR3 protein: ASSLPNQPQH
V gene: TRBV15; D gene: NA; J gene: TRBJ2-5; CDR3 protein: ATSRGETQY
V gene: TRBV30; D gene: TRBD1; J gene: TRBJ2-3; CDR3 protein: AWRSPGQGATDTQY
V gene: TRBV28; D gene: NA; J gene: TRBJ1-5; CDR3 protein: ASKGGNQPQH
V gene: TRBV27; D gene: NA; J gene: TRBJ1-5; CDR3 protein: ASRGGAYQPQH
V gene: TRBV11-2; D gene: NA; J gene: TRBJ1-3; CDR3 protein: ASSLSFRGSSGNTIY
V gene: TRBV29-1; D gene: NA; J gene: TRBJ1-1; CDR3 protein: SGMTASTETF
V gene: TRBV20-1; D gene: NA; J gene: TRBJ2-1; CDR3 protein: SAREYYGQF
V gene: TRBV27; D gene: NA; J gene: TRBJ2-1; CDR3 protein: ASSPTNNEQF